The clone carrying this TCR beta chain appeared a few times. This sample is drawn from a study of blood T cells in healthy people across ages. From germline, CDR1 is DFQATT and CDR2 SNEGSKA (reference sequence). The CDR3 consists of 15 residues. V dropped 1 base and J dropped 8 bases, with 20 bases sitting between them. Combining a sample-barcoded 5' primer with a J-beta primer mix, a second PCR ran for about 6 to 11 cycles. A single record per CDR3 protein comes from TCRdb applying MiXCR to the 5' RACE reads. The table shows roughly 1,000,000 distinct CDR3 sequences, with about 23% occurring only once. The same sample was also studied in work on T cells of mothers and their children. Per that study: Every mother supplied over 9 million TCR beta CDR3 reads and every child several million.

The TCR originated in a girl aged 2-15 years in good health. Source material: blood. The chain carries TRBV20-1 and TRBJ1-2, with TRBD1 as a possible D gene (6 bases). CDR3 nucleotides: TGCAGTGCTAGAGCAATCGACAACAGGGTGTCAGGCTACACCTTC. Protein sequence: CSARAIDNRVSGYTF.